One and the same sample provided the 18 T cell receptor beta chains below, sequenced in a study of T cell responses to AZD1222 COVID-19 vaccine. Sequencing was performed with immunoSEQ multiplex PCR; in TCRdb, only in-frame clones are kept and a portion is missing. The data contain roughly 130,000 clones, roughly nine tenths of them singletons. This specimen was peripheral blood, taken on day 0 of AZD1222 vaccination. Receptors were obtained from an adult in good health.

The chain combines TRBV2 with TRBJ2-7; no definite D call. Germline CDR1 is SNHLY and CDR2 is FYNNEI. The germline V and J ends were trimmed by 6 bases and 5 bases, with 17 bases remaining between them. CDR3 length: 14 amino acids. The CDR3 here is CASRLGGVLDEQYF. CDR3 bases: TGTGCCAGCAGGCTGGGCGGAGTCCTGGACGAGCAGTACTTC.

The rearrangement joins TRBV25-1 to TRBJ2-7; TRBD1 is a possible D gene (6 bases). V lost 8 bases and J lost 0, with 17 bases in between. The V gene's germline CDR1 is MGHDK and CDR2 SYGVNS. This CDR3 is 15 amino acids long. This CDR3 reads CASLMQGSPSYEQYF. The CDR3 bases are TGTGCCAGCCTGATGCAGGGGTCCCCCTCCTACGAGCAGTACTTC.

V gene TRBV7-9 combines with J gene TRBJ1-4, with D tentatively TRBD1 (6 bases). The CDR3 covers 15 residues. V gave up 5 bases and J gave up 3 bases, with 13 bases separating them. The V gene's germline CDR1 is SEHNR and CDR2 FQNEAQ (reference sequence). The CDR3 here is CASSEDRLSNEKLFF. As DNA, the CDR3 is TGTGCCAGCAGCGAAGACAGGTTATCTAATGAAAAACTGTTTTTT. The whole variable domain, filled in from reference TRBV7-9 and TRBJ1-4, reads DTGVSQNPRHKITKRGQNVTFRCDPISEHNRLYWYRQTLGQGPEFLTYFQNEAQLEKSRLLSDRFSAERPKGSFSTLEIQRTEQGDSAMYLCASSEDRLSNEKLFFGSGTQLSVL.

This chain uses TRBV4-1 with TRBJ2-7; D may match TRBD1 or TRBD2 (5 bases each). Germline lookup yields CDR1 MGHRA and CDR2 YSYEKL. The CDR3 contains 18 residues. Trimming pared 1 base from V and 0 bases from J, leaving 19 bases between. The CDR3 DNA reads as TGCGCCAGCAGCCAAGGCCCGAGAACCGGGACCCGCTCCTACGAGCAGTACTTC. It is translated as CASSQGPRTGTRSYEQYF.

The V gene is TRBV18, the J gene TRBJ1-2; unclear D gene. Trimming took 6 bases from V and 7 from J, leaving 15 bases between them. CDR1 is KGHSH, CDR2 LQKENI, per germline. The CDR3 runs 13 residues. CDR3 sequence (DNA): TGTGCCAGCTCCCCGGACCATTCTTTTGGCTACACCTTC. This translates into CASSPDHSFGYTF.

CDR3 nucleotide sequence: TGTGCCAGCAGCGCTCCCCCCGGACAGATCTATGGCTACACCTTC. Protein product: CASSAPPGQIYGYTF. The chain employs TRBV9 and TRBJ1-2, with D possibly matching TRBD1 (6 bases). V was trimmed by 3 bases and J by 4 bases, leaving 16 bases between them. This CDR3 spans 15 amino acids. Germline CDR1 is SGDLS and CDR2 is YYNGEE.

The chain couples TRBV24-1 to TRBJ2-3; TRBD2 is a possible D gene (6 bases). The CDR3 totals 13 residues. Germline-derived CDR1 and CDR2 are KGHDR and SFDVKD. The V end lost 12 bases, the J end lost 3 bases, and 15 bases lay between the germline ends. This CDR3 reads CAASNRGTDTQYF. The CDR3 DNA reads TGTGCCGCCTCAAATCGGGGGACAGATACGCAGTATTTT.

The chain links TRBV3-1 (or the pseudogene TRBV3-2) to TRBJ1-5; 9 nucleotides match TRBD1. This CDR3 contains 15 residues. Per the germline V gene, CDR1 is LGHDT and CDR2 is YNNKEL (reference sequence). V was clipped by 4 bases and J by 7 bases; unmatched bases: 8. CDR3 protein: CASSRQQGAGQPQHF. CDR3 bases: TGTGCCAGCAGCCGTCAACAGGGGGCGGGACAGCCCCAGCATTTT.

The chain links TRBV29-1 to TRBJ1-1; D gene unclear. The length of the CDR3 is 12 residues. Trimming left V 4 bases short and J 2 bases short, with 8 bases between. Germline lookup yields CDR1 SQVTM and CDR2 ANQGSEA. As DNA, the CDR3 is TGCAGCGTTGGACTCGCAAACACTGAAGCTTTCTTT. Its protein is CSVGLANTEAFF.

J is TRBJ1-4 and V is TRBV28; 8 bases are shared with TRBD1. This CDR3 is built from 15 residues. The junction had 5 bases not matched to a gene; V was cut back by 3 bases and J by 5 bases. Germline lookup yields CDR1 MDHEN and CDR2 SYDVKM. The CDR3 is CASSFLTGGNEKLFF. The CDR3 DNA reads as TGTGCCAGCAGTTTTCTTACAGGGGGAAATGAAAAACTGTTTTTT.

This chain connects TRBV6-2 or TRBV6-3 to TRBJ1-2; D is unclear. Trimming removed 0 bases from V and 13 bases from J, with 18 bases in between. Per the germline V gene, CDR1 is MNHEY and CDR2 is SVGEGT. The CDR3 covers 14 residues. CDR3 residues: CASSYSIWREGFTF. The CDR3 DNA is TGTGCCAGCAGTTACTCGATCTGGAGGGAGGGATTCACCTTC.

This clone came up once. The chain combines TRBV21-1 with TRBJ2-7; the D segment call TRBD1 is taken from the table without a DNA check. TRBV21-1 represents a pseudogene. The CDR3 has 16 residues. As DNA, the CDR3 is TGTGCCAGCAGCACCGAGACCGGGACAAAAGACTACGAGCAGTACTTC. The encoded protein is CASSTETGTKDYEQYF.

This chain links TRBV5-4 with TRBJ1-2; D is uncertain. The germline gives CDR1 SGHNT, CDR2 YYREEE (reference sequence). Trimming pared 3 bases from V and 8 bases from J, leaving 14 bases between. This CDR3 comprises 13 residues. CDR3 region: CASSSSGVGGYTF. For the CDR3, the DNA is TGTGCCAGCAGCTCATCGGGCGTTGGAGGCTACACCTTC.

The J gene is TRBJ2-1, the V gene TRBV15; 11 bases are a match to TRBD2. The germline V gene has CDR1 LNHNV and CDR2 YYDKDF (reference sequence). V dropped 0 bases and J dropped 4; count of bases not matched to a gene: 2. The CDR3 spans 16 residues. CDR3 bases: TGTGCCACCAGCAGAGAGCTAGCGGGGGGTTACAATGAGCAGTTCTTC. It encodes CATSRELAGGYNEQFF.

The chain combines TRBV19 with TRBJ2-7; the match to TRBD2 covers 8 bases. CDR1 LNHDA and CDR2 SQIVND come from the germline V gene (reference sequence). CDR3 length: 16 residues. The V gene end was trimmed by 7 bases and the J gene end by 0 bases; junction bases not matched to a gene: 11. CDR3 loop: CASTREGGQSSYEQYF. The CDR3 DNA is TGTGCCAGTACCCGGGAGGGGGGCCAGAGCTCCTACGAGCAGTACTTC.

This clone was detected only once. V usage is TRBV7-9 and J usage is TRBJ2-3; the D is unclear. CDR3 length: 13 residues. Per germline, CDR1 SEHNR and CDR2 FQNEAQ (reference sequence). Trimming removed 6 bases at V and 1 base at J, with 8 bases between. This chain's CDR3 is CASRSLGTDTQYF. CDR3 DNA sequence: TGTGCCAGCAGATCTCTAGGCACAGATACGCAGTATTTT. Complete variable domain (other parts from reference TRBV7-9 and TRBJ2-3): DTGVSQNPRHKITKRGQNVTFRCDPISEHNRLYWYRQTLGQGPEFLTYFQNEAQLEKSRLLSDRFSAERPKGSFSTLEIQRTEQGDSAMYLCASRSLGTDTQYFGPGTRLTVL.

The chain links TRBV14 to TRBJ1-5; D gene uncertain. The germline V gene has CDR1 SGHDN and CDR2 FVKESK. This CDR3 contains 13 residues. V lost 1 base and J 7 bases, leaving 8 bases between the germline ends. The CDR3 coding sequence is TGTGCCAGCAGCCAAGGAGCTTTGCAGCCCCAGCATTTT. Its translation: CASSQGALQPQHF.

The V call is TRBV30, the J call TRBJ2-7; the match to TRBD1 covers 8 bases. CDR1 and CDR2 from the germline V gene are GTSNPN and SVGIG (reference sequence). With 3 bases clipped from V and 3 bases from J, the junction kept 7 bases outside the gene matches. The CDR3 totals 14 residues. CDR3 nucleotides: TGTGCCTGGAGACCGACAGGGGCTAGCTACGAGCAGTACTTC. It yields the protein CAWRPTGASYEQYF.